The present T cell receptor beta chain was sequenced within a study of cytomegalovirus exposure and HLA in healthy donors. Notes on the study in general: At a 0.05 false discovery rate, a later analysis found around 17,000 TCR beta sequences to be associated with HLA alleles. Later, TCR association rates were found to vary by HLA locus, highest for DRB1 and lowest for HLA-C.

A multiplex PCR was run with 60 Vbeta primers and 13 Jbeta primers. TCRdb's copy holds only in-frame clones and misses some; the assay was immunoSEQ multiplex PCR. The sample holds around 140,000 clones; approximately 80% are singletons and the top ten take about 1.6%. Remarks on this clone: Its target is unknown.

Whereas donors were nominally healthy upon sampling, unrecorded immune exposures were probable. This CDR3 region has 11 residues. Looked up from germline, CDR1 is SGHDT and CDR2 is YYEEEE. V was clipped by 2 bases and J by 3 bases, with 2 bases between them. The sequenced sample was PBMCs. This chain joins TRBV5-6 and TRBJ1-2; D gene uncertain. This clonotype was sampled from a young woman in good health and CMV-seronegative. CDR3 loop: CASSFDYGYTF. Written as DNA, the CDR3 is TGTGCCAGCAGCTTCGACTATGGCTACACCTTC.